The present entry profiles one TCR beta chain with its context. Its matching antigen is unknown. This table comes from immunoSEQ multiplex PCR, and its TCRdb copy is limited to in-frame clones, with some not included. The data hold about 170,000 clones, with around 91% observed a single time. This entry belongs to a study of T cell responses to AZD1222 COVID-19 vaccine. Across the whole study: Second-dose intervals of approximately 4 or approximately 12 weeks were pooled. Notes on the study in general: Spike-specific TCR breadth and depth both grew after two AZD1222 doses. The donors showed a predominance of white British ancestry and of females, with possible underestimation of clonal diversity. Unmutated variant regions reportedly attract nearly half of all spike-specific TCRs.

Looked up from germline, CDR1 is SGDLS and CDR2 is YYNGEE. Trimming cost V 4 bases and J 3 bases, with 10 bases left between them. The CDR3 sequence is 13 residues long. The V and J genes are TRBV9 and TRBJ1-2; tentatively, D is TRBD1 (5 bases). The material was peripheral blood, obtained on day 0 of AZD1222 vaccination. The receptor's source is an adult in good health. The CDR3 DNA reads as TGTGCCAGCAGCCCCCTGGGGGACTATGGCTACACCTTC. Translation gives CASSPLGDYGYTF.